These T cell receptor beta chains were read from a single sample in a study of T cells in Graves' hyperthyroidism and ophthalmopathy. TCRdb reprocessed the multiplex PCR reads via MiXCR and lists one record per CDR3 protein. The data contain fewer than 110,000 distinct CDR3 sequences, around a sixth of them singletons. Sequenced input: blood. All receptors come from a woman aged 45-65 years with Graves' hyperthyroidism. CDR3s include the opening cysteine and the closing phenylalanine or tryptophan. The D gene is left open where the match is weak. Only part of the rows carry a size: once, few, many, or a class if the clone is expanded.

v_call,clone_size,j_call,d_call,cdr3_aa,cdr3_nt
TRBV4-2,many,TRBJ2-4,TRBD2,CASSPTTSGSAKNIQYF,TGTGCCAGCAGCCCTACAACTAGCGGGAGTGCCAAAAACATTCAGTACTTC
TRBV29-1,many,TRBJ1-2,-,CSVERGQGPNYGYTF,TGCAGCGTTGAAAGAGGGCAGGGGCCCAACTATGGCTACACCTTC
TRBV13,-,TRBJ2-1,-,CASSSSSVSYNEQFF,TGTGCCAGCAGCTCCTCGAGCGTCTCCTACAATGAGCAGTTCTTC
TRBV11-2,many,TRBJ2-3,-,CASSLDRATDTQYF,TGTGCCAGCAGCTTAGACAGGGCCACAGATACGCAGTATTTT
TRBV18,-,TRBJ1-4,-,CASSQGSGANEKLFF,TGTGCCAGCTCACAGGGGAGTGGCGCTAATGAAAAACTGTTTTTT
TRBV2,-,TRBJ2-2,TRBD2,CASSSTLAANTGELFF,TGTGCCAGCAGTTCCACACTAGCGGCGAACACCGGGGAGCTGTTTTTT
TRBV4-2,-,TRBJ1-6,-,CASSLQSSYNSPLHF,TGTGCCAGCAGCCTCCAGAGCTCCTATAATTCACCCCTCCACTTT
TRBV20-1,many,TRBJ1-2,-,CSATGPSRYGYTF,TGCAGTGCAACGGGTCCGTCGCGCTATGGCTACACCTTC
TRBV11-3,once,TRBJ2-1,TRBD2,CASSFSVASGGTLGEEQFF,TGTGCCAGCAGCTTCTCCGTTGCTAGCGGGGGAACACTGGGCGAGGAGCAGTTCTTC
TRBV3-1,many,TRBJ1-2,-,CASSQGSADGYTF,TGTGCCAGCAGCCAAGGATCGGCCGATGGCTACACCTTC
TRBV7-9,many,TRBJ2-3,-,CASSSYWPGNTDTQYF,TGTGCCAGCAGCTCGTACTGGCCGGGAAACACAGATACGCAGTATTTT
TRBV5-1,many,TRBJ2-4,-,CASTGTENIQYF,TGCGCCAGCACAGGTACCGAAAACATTCAGTACTTC
TRBV6-1,many,TRBJ2-2,-,CASKETVNTGELFF,TGTGCCAGCAAGGAAACAGTAAACACCGGGGAGCTGTTTTTT
TRBV2,many,TRBJ2-1,TRBD2,CASGGREGFGEQFF,TGTGCCAGCGGAGGGCGGGAGGGCTTCGGTGAGCAGTTCTTC
TRBV12-3/TRBV12-4,many,TRBJ2-1,-,CASRLPGIQNEQFF,TGTGCCAGCCGCTTACCGGGAATCCAAAATGAGCAGTTCTTC
TRBV7-8,-,TRBJ2-1,TRBD2,CASSRGLAGVYNEQFF,TGTGCCAGCAGCCGGGGACTAGCGGGAGTCTACAATGAGCAGTTCTTC
TRBV19,many,TRBJ2-7,-,CASSYGQKDYEQYF,TGTGCCAGCAGTTACGGTCAAAAGGACTACGAGCAGTACTTC
TRBV11-2,many,TRBJ2-4,TRBD1,CASRTRQGSTAKNIQYF,TGTGCCAGCAGGACCCGACAGGGTTCGACGGCCAAAAACATTCAGTACTTC
TRBV9,many,TRBJ2-1,TRBD2,CASTGTRNPNEQFF,TGTGCCAGCACCGGGACTAGAAACCCCAATGAGCAGTTCTTC
TRBV3-1,many,TRBJ2-1,TRBD1,CASSQGWTGNDEQFF,TGTGCCAGCAGCCAAGGTTGGACAGGGAATGATGAGCAGTTCTTC
TRBV28,many,TRBJ1-2,-,CASSRPGGNYGYTF,TGTGCCAGCAGTCGTCCCGGGGGAAACTATGGCTACACCTTC
TRBV5-1,few,TRBJ2-2,-,CASSLVAHANTGELFF,TGCGCCAGCAGCTTGGTAGCGCACGCGAACACCGGGGAGCTGTTTTTT
TRBV13,many,TRBJ2-3,-,CASTSPSTDTQYF,TGTGCCAGCACCTCCCCTAGCACAGATACGCAGTATTTT
TRBV20-1,many,TRBJ2-3,-,CSAITGEGKTDTQYF,TGCAGTGCTATAACAGGGGAGGGGAAGACAGATACGCAGTATTTT
TRBV14,many,TRBJ1-6,TRBD1,CASSQPGQYNSPLHF,TGTGCCAGCAGCCAGCCGGGACAGTATAATTCACCCCTCCACTTT
TRBV27,many,TRBJ2-1,-,CASSPSRAGTYNEQFF,TGTGCCAGCAGTCCCTCAAGAGCGGGCACCTACAATGAGCAGTTCTTC
TRBV15,many,TRBJ2-3,-,CATSRAGAGGTQYF,TGTGCCACCAGCAGAGCGGGGGCCGGAGGTACGCAGTATTTT
TRBV4-1,once,TRBJ2-5,-,CASSVREPRQETQYF,TGCGCCAGCAGCGTACGGGAGCCACGGCAAGAGACCCAGTACTTC
TRBV9,many,TRBJ1-1,-,CASSAEGGGTEAFF,TGTGCCAGCAGCGCGGAAGGGGGGGGGACTGAAGCTTTCTTT
TRBV7-2,-,TRBJ2-1,-,CASSLVWGYEQFF,TGTGCCAGCAGCTTAGTATGGGGCTACGAGCAGTTCTTC
TRBV12-3/TRBV12-4,many,TRBJ2-1,TRBD2,CASIQTGLAGAGENYNEQFF,TGTGCCAGCATCCAAACCGGACTAGCGGGAGCGGGGGAGAACTACAATGAGCAGTTCTTC
TRBV7-2,many,TRBJ1-1,-,CASSLYAGLMNTEAFF,TGTGCCAGCAGCTTGTACGCAGGGCTCATGAACACTGAAGCTTTCTTT
TRBV28,-,TRBJ2-3,TRBD2,CASSRLGGTSGDTDTQYF,TGTGCCAGCAGTCGCCTCGGCGGGACTAGCGGGGACACAGATACGCAGTATTTT
TRBV19,many,TRBJ1-1,-,CASTRNLGTEAFF,TGTGCCAGTACTAGGAATCTGGGTACTGAAGCTTTCTTT
TRBV5-1,many,TRBJ2-3,-,CASSLGQEGVDTQYF,TGCGCCAGCAGCCTCGGACAGGAGGGAGTAGATACGCAGTATTTT
TRBV11-3,-,TRBJ1-4,TRBD1,CASSWGDSGNEKLFF,TGTGCCAGCAGCTGGGGGGACAGCGGGAATGAAAAACTGTTTTTT
TRBV5-1,many,TRBJ2-3,TRBD2,CASSLGLGRGTDTQYF,TGCGCCAGCAGCCTAGGGCTAGGGAGGGGCACAGATACGCAGTATTTT
TRBV2,many,TRBJ2-2,-,CATQPGLANTGELFF,TGTGCCACCCAACCGGGACTCGCGAACACCGGGGAGCTGTTTTTT
TRBV9,-,TRBJ2-3,TRBD1,CASSVGQGAYTDTQYF,TGTGCCAGCAGCGTGGGACAGGGGGCTTACACAGATACGCAGTATTTT
TRBV11-2,many,TRBJ2-3,-,CASSRLMSTDTQYF,TGTGCCAGCAGCCGATTAATGAGCACAGATACGCAGTATTTT
TRBV13,many,TRBJ2-7,TRBD1,CASSFGTGVHEQYF,TGTGCCAGCAGCTTCGGGACAGGGGTACACGAGCAGTACTTC
TRBV27,many,TRBJ2-7,-,CASSIGPAGRSYEQYF,TGTGCCAGCAGCATAGGCCCGGCGGGAAGATCCTACGAGCAGTACTTC
TRBV7-2,many,TRBJ1-2,TRBD1,CASSATPGQGPRGYTF,TGTGCCAGCAGCGCGACTCCGGGACAGGGCCCGAGGGGCTACACCTTC
TRBV5-1,many,TRBJ2-2,-,CASSLQQGSTGELFF,TGCGCCAGCAGCTTGCAGCAGGGAAGCACCGGGGAGCTGTTTTTT
TRBV11-2,many,TRBJ1-1,TRBD1,CASSPPTGVVAEAFF,TGTGCCAGCAGCCCCCCCACAGGGGTGGTCGCTGAAGCTTTCTTT
TRBV6-1,many,TRBJ2-1,-,CASSGLAPRDEQFF,TGTGCCAGCAGTGGTCTAGCCCCTCGCGATGAGCAGTTCTTC
TRBV5-1,many,TRBJ1-2,TRBD1,CASSLEQGNYGYTF,TGCGCCAGCAGCTTGGAACAGGGGAACTATGGCTACACCTTC
TRBV4-1,-,TRBJ2-1,TRBD2,CASSRGTSGGNEQFF,TGCGCCAGCAGCCGCGGGACTAGCGGGGGAAATGAGCAGTTCTTC
TRBV18,few,TRBJ1-1,-,CASSPRGGGTEAFF,TGTGCCAGCTCACCACGGGGGGGCGGCACTGAAGCTTTCTTT
TRBV20-1,-,TRBJ1-1,-,CSATRGRGRAFF,TGCAGTGCTACGCGGGGTAGAGGGAGAGCTTTCTTT
TRBV15,many,TRBJ2-7,TRBD2,CATSRDGLAGGEQYF,TGTGCCACCAGCAGAGACGGTCTAGCGGGAGGCGAGCAGTACTTC
TRBV20-1,many,TRBJ2-1,-,CSARLDWGEQFF,TGCAGTGCTAGATTGGACTGGGGTGAGCAGTTCTTC
TRBV20-1,-,TRBJ1-1,-,CSARRASYGEAFF,TGCAGTGCTAGGCGGGCCTCCTATGGGGAAGCTTTCTTT
TRBV7-9,-,TRBJ1-2,-,CASSFRRGGYTF,TGTGCCAGCAGCTTTCGCCGGGGAGGCTACACCTTC
TRBV5-6,-,TRBJ2-5,TRBD1,CASSSTFGQGTETQYF,TGTGCCAGCAGCTCCACCTTCGGACAGGGCACGGAGACCCAGTACTTC
TRBV2,many,TRBJ1-1,-,CASRGPNTEAFF,TGTGCCAGCAGGGGTCCCAACACTGAAGCTTTCTTT
TRBV11-1,many,TRBJ1-6,-,CASSPQGVGNSPLHF,TGTGCCAGCAGCCCACAGGGTGTCGGGAATTCACCCCTCCACTTT
TRBV18,-,TRBJ1-1,-,CASSTRRGTEAFF,TGTGCCAGCTCGACAAGAAGGGGCACTGAAGCTTTCTTT
TRBV15,many,TRBJ2-1,-,CATSPGGSSSGNEQFF,TGTGCCACCAGCCCCGGCGGGTCTAGCTCGGGGAATGAGCAGTTCTTC